Following are 9 T cell receptor beta chains from one sample sequenced in a study of response to subunit inactivated influenza vaccine. TCRdb passed the RT-PCR reads through MiXCR, listing each CDR3 protein once. Here the sample spans around 300,000 distinct CDR3 sequences, over 20% being singletons. The specimen was PBMCs from blood, collected about 20 months after vaccination. These receptors were collected from a man in his fifties or sixties who received an inactivated influenza vaccine.

This clonotype has a handful of counts. V usage is TRBV6-2 or TRBV6-3 and J usage is TRBJ1-5; 8 bases align to TRBD1. Per the germline V gene, CDR1 is MNHEY and CDR2 is SVGEGT. The V gene end was trimmed by 6 bases and the J gene end by 6 bases; junction bases not matched to a gene: 4. This CDR3 is built from 13 residues. For the CDR3, the DNA is TGTGCCAGCAGGGACAGGGTTGCTCAGCCCCAGCATTTT. As protein: CASRDRVAQPQHF.

This clonotype has a handful of counts. The chain combines TRBV11-2 with TRBJ2-7; 7 nucleotides align to TRBD1. With 5 bases clipped from V and 2 bases from J, the junction kept 9 bases outside the gene matches. Germline CDR1 is SGHAT and CDR2 is FQNNGV. The length of the CDR3 is 15 residues. The CDR3 DNA follows: TGTGCCAGCAGCCACCGACAGGGACCGACCTACGAGCAGTACTTC. It codes for CASSHRQGPTYEQYF.

The rearrangement links TRBV9 to TRBJ2-1; no clear D gene. The CDR3 covers 12 residues. CDR1 is SGDLS, CDR2 YYNGEE, per germline. Trimming took off 0 bases at V and 8 bases at J, with 6 bases between the two ends. CDR3 in DNA: TGTGCCAGCAGCGTAGGAGGATATGAGCAGTTCTTC. Amino acid sequence: CASSVGGYEQFF. Based on the CDR3 plus reference TRBV9 and TRBJ2-1, the full variable domain is DSGVTQTPKHLITATGQRVTLRCSPRSGDLSVYWYQQSLDQGLQFLIQYYNGEERAKGNILERFSAQQFPDLHSELNLSSLELGDSALYFCASSVGGYEQFFGPGTRLTVL.

This clonotype was counted a few times. V is TRBV7-6 and J is TRBJ2-4, with TRBD1 matching over 7 bases. CDR3 length: 18 amino acids. CDR1 and CDR2 (germline): SGHVS, FNYEAQ. J was trimmed by 2 bases and V by 5 bases; bases with no gene match: 15. The CDR3 DNA is TGTGCCAGCAGCCCCCTACTCGGACAGGAAAAGACCAAAAACATTCAGTACTTC. Protein: CASSPLLGQEKTKNIQYF.

This sequence joins TRBV29-1 and TRBJ2-1, with TRBD2 matching 9 bases. The V gene end was trimmed by 7 bases and the J gene end by 8 bases; junction bases not matched to a gene: 6. Looked up from germline, CDR1 is SQVTM and CDR2 is ANQGSEA. This CDR3 is 12 amino acids long. CDR3 sequence (DNA): TGCAGCGCGGCGGGAGGGGGGGATGAGCAGTTCTTC. Its translation is CSAAGGGDEQFF.

The chain combines TRBV18 with TRBJ1-6, with 9 bases lining up with TRBD1. V trimming: 4 bases; J trimming: 7 bases; junction bases outside the gene matches: 11. Looked up from germline, CDR1 is KGHSH and CDR2 is LQKENI. This CDR3 comprises 17 residues. The CDR3 loop is CASSRGNVDRGNSPLHF. The CDR3 DNA reads TGTGCCAGCTCACGAGGGAACGTGGACAGGGGAAATTCACCCCTCCACTTT.

The V call is TRBV27, the J call TRBJ1-2, with 7 bases fitting TRBD1. The ends lost 5 bases at V and 6 bases at J; junction bases unmatched: 12. From germline, CDR1 is MNHEY and CDR2 SMNVEV (reference sequence). This CDR3 contains 15 residues. CDR3 nucleotide sequence: TGTGCCAGCAGTACCATTCGACAGGGCTCTGATGGCTACACCTTC. The encoded protein is CASSTIRQGSDGYTF.

This clonotype turned up a few times. The chain couples TRBV29-1 to TRBJ2-3, with 9 bases fitting TRBD2. Germline assignment: CDR1 SQVTM and CDR2 ANQGSEA. The CDR3 has 16 residues. V was clipped by 3 bases and J by 1 base; unmatched bases: 8. In DNA form, the CDR3 reads TGCAGCGTTGAGTATCGGAGACTAGCGGGCACAGATACGCAGTATTTT. Translating gives CSVEYRRLAGTDTQYF.

The gene calls are TRBV11-2 and TRBJ2-5, with 7 positions matching TRBD2. The germline V gene encodes CDR1 SGHAT and CDR2 FQNNGV. The CDR3 runs to 15 residues. Germline trimming cut 4 bases from V and 4 bases from J; bases unmatched to any gene: 9. The CDR3 DNA is TGTGCCAGCAGCTCAATTACCGGGACTACAGAGACCCAGTACTTC. Its protein is CASSSITGTTETQYF.